This TCR beta chain was recovered during a study of T cell changes during pregnancy in multiple sclerosis. CDR3 size: 18 residues. After removal of 5 bases from V and 0 bases from J, the junction contained 10 bases not matched to a gene. CDR1 is SGHAT, CDR2 FQNNGV, per germline. Measured with immunoSEQ multiplex PCR; TCRdb has only the in-frame clones, and not every one. The sample comprises tens of thousands of clones, approximately 90% of which are singletons, and 1.4% rests with the top ten. The material sequenced was peripheral blood, taken before pregnancy. This chain joins TRBV11-2 and TRBJ2-2, with 9 bases that match TRBD1. The origin of this receptor is a female donor with multiple sclerosis, enrolled in a pregnancy study. CDR3 sequence reads: CASSPGRTGAANTGELFF. The CDR3 DNA is TGTGCCAGCAGCCCGGGGCGGACAGGGGCAGCGAACACCGGGGAGCTGTTTTTT.